Listed here are 20 T cell receptor beta chains from one sample, sequenced in a study of CD4 T cells in relation to SARS-CoV-2 and coronaviruses. This table comes from immunoSEQ multiplex PCR, and its TCRdb copy is limited to in-frame clones, with some not included. The table records under 90,000 clones, 85% to 95% of them present only once. Before the COVID-19 pandemic, during about 2010-2019, CD4+ T cells were taken from unexposed donors. Sequencing used naive CD4+ T cells from PBMCs. As to subset: naive CD4+ T cells isolated by negative enrichment. Receptors were obtained from a human donor in good health.

The V gene is TRBV5-1, the J gene TRBJ2-5; TRBD1 matches at 7 bases. The V gene end was trimmed by 4 bases and the J gene end by 5 bases; junction bases not matched to a gene: 14. The V gene's germline CDR1 is SGHRS and CDR2 YFSETQ. The length of the CDR3 is 16 residues. The CDR3 DNA reads TGCGCCAGCAGCCTGAACCCAAGGGGGCGCGGGGAGACCCAGTACTTC. This translates into CASSLNPRGRGETQYF.

V is TRBV7-2 and J is TRBJ1-4; 8 nucleotides agree with TRBD1. This CDR3 region has 13 residues. The V and J ends lost 5 bases and 8 bases, in that order; junction bases with no gene match: 4. Germline values: CDR1 SGHTA, CDR2 FQGNSA. CDR3 in amino acids: CASSGQGGEKLFF. CDR3 in DNA: TGTGCCAGCAGCGGACAGGGTGGAGAAAAACTGTTTTTT.

The gene calls are TRBV11-1 and TRBJ2-4; unclear D gene. Germline V lookup: CDR1 SGHAT, CDR2 FQDESV (reference sequence). This CDR3 is built from 16 residues. The V end lost 5 bases, the J end lost 1 base, and 15 bases lay between the germline ends. The CDR3 region has the DNA TGTGCCAGCAGCCGACCCGGGCGGTCGGCCAAAAACATTCAGTACTTC. This gives the protein CASSRPGRSAKNIQYF.

The chain uses TRBV18 and TRBJ1-5, with TRBD1 identical over 12 bases. J gave up 5 bases and V 3 bases, and 2 bases lay outside the gene matches. CDR1 KGHSH and CDR2 LQKENI come from the germline V gene. The CDR3 covers 15 residues. CDR3 sequence: CASSPGTGGDQPQHF. The DNA for the CDR3 is TGTGCCAGCTCACCGGGGACAGGGGGCGATCAGCCCCAGCATTTT.

The table lists this clone with a few counts. The rearrangement uses TRBV3-1 (or the pseudogene TRBV3-2) and TRBJ1-3; D ambiguous. Trimming stripped 4 bases from V and 3 bases from J, with 7 bases between. CDR1 is LGHDT and CDR2 is YNNKEL in the germline V gene (reference sequence). This CDR3 is built from 13 residues. The CDR3 region is CASSPSGGNTIYF. The CDR3 DNA reads TGTGCCAGCAGCCCGTCGGGTGGAAACACCATATATTTT.

The rearrangement joins TRBV7-2 to TRBJ2-3; no definite D call. CDR1 is SGHTA and CDR2 is FQGNSA in the germline V gene. Trimming removed 3 bases from V and 2 bases from J, with 6 bases in between. CDR3 length: 13 residues. The CDR3 region has the DNA TGTGCCAGCAGCTTCATGACCACAGATACGCAGTATTTT. The encoded protein is CASSFMTTDTQYF.

This chain connects TRBV30 to TRBJ1-3; D is unresolved. CDR1 and CDR2 from the germline V gene are GTSNPN and SVGIG (reference sequence). CDR3 length: 16 residues. V was trimmed by 0 bases and J by 0 bases, leaving 12 bases between them. The CDR3 sequence is CAWSVPRRFSGNTIYF. The DNA for the CDR3 is TGTGCCTGGAGTGTCCCCCGCAGGTTCTCTGGAAACACCATATATTTT.

This clone was observed once. The rearrangement links TRBV9 to TRBJ2-3, with 7 bases that match TRBD1. The CDR3 has 17 residues. The J segment lost 4 bases and the V segment lost 4 bases, leaving 15 bases of the junction unmatched. From germline, CDR1 is SGDLS and CDR2 YYNGEE. The CDR3 sequence: CASSIAQGRGFADTQYF. The CDR3 bases are TGTGCCAGCAGCATCGCCCAGGGCAGGGGGTTTGCAGATACGCAGTATTTT.

This chain links TRBV3-1 (or the pseudogene TRBV3-2) with TRBJ2-5, with a tentative D call TRBD1 (6 bases). CDR3 length: 13 amino acids. The germline V and J ends were trimmed by 5 bases and 3 bases, with 10 bases remaining between them. Germline values: CDR1 LGHDT, CDR2 YNNKEL (reference sequence). CDR3 residues: CASSFGQKETQYF. The CDR3 bases are TGTGCCAGCAGCTTCGGACAGAAAGAGACCCAGTACTTC.

The V call is TRBV5-1, the J call TRBJ2-2, with 9 bases that match TRBD1. Germline CDR1 SGHRS, CDR2 YFSETQ. The CDR3 consists of 17 residues. Germline trimming cut 0 bases from V and 1 base from J; bases unmatched to any gene: 4. The CDR3 DNA is TGCGCCAGCAGCTTGGTACAGGGGGCCGGGAACACCGGGGAGCTGTTTTTT. As protein: CASSLVQGAGNTGELFF.

V usage is TRBV6-5 and J usage is TRBJ2-7; the match to TRBD1 covers 7 bases. The CDR3 extends over 15 amino acids. The J segment lost 0 bases and the V segment lost 11 bases, leaving 13 bases of the junction unmatched. Germline values: CDR1 MNHEY, CDR2 SVGAGI. The CDR3 protein is CAGNSGTAFSYEQYF. The CDR3 bases are TGTGCCGGTAACTCCGGGACAGCATTCTCCTACGAGCAGTACTTC.

This rearrangement joins TRBV9 to TRBJ2-2; the D is unclear. The germline V gene has CDR1 SGDLS and CDR2 YYNGEE. The germline V and J ends were trimmed by 2 bases and 0 bases, with 11 bases remaining between them. The CDR3 is made up of 16 amino acids. CDR3 nucleotides: TGTGCCAGCAGCGTGCACGGTGCCACGAACACCGGGGAGCTGTTTTTT. It codes for CASSVHGATNTGELFF.

The chain couples TRBV5-8 to TRBJ2-1; TRBD2 might be the D (6 bases). V was clipped by 4 bases and J by 0 bases, with 11 bases between them. The length of the CDR3 is 15 residues. Germline V gene lookup returns CDR1 SGHTS and CDR2 YDEGEE. CDR3: CASSLGGASYNEQFF. CDR3 nucleotides: TGTGCCAGCAGCCTGGGGGGTGCCTCCTACAATGAGCAGTTCTTC.

This clone is a singleton in its sample. The chain couples TRBV9 to TRBJ2-7; D is tentatively TRBD1 or TRBD2 (6 bases each). Germline CDR1 reads SGDLS; CDR2 reads YYNGEE. This CDR3 has 14 amino acids. The ends were cut back, 3 bases at V and 6 bases at J, with 16 bases in the middle. CDR3 sequence: CASSGGTGAIEQYF. The CDR3 bases are TGTGCCAGCAGCGGGGGAACGGGGGCGATCGAGCAGTACTTC.

V gene TRBV30 combines with J gene TRBJ2-5; 7 bases fit TRBD1. Trimming removed 0 bases from V and 4 bases from J; junction bases left unmatched: 11. CDR1 is GTSNPN and CDR2 is SVGIG in the germline V gene (reference sequence). This CDR3 contains 16 residues. In DNA, the CDR3 is TGTGCCTGGAGTGTAAGGTTAACAGGGGATTCAGAGACCCAGTACTTC. Its protein product is CAWSVRLTGDSETQYF.

The genes are TRBV28 and TRBJ1-3; tentative D call: TRBD1 (6 bases). The CDR3 has 16 residues. Trimming left V 5 bases short and J 0 bases short, with 14 bases between. The germline V gene has CDR1 MDHEN and CDR2 SYDVKM. The CDR3 DNA is TGTGCCAGCAGTCCCCCGACAGGAATCTCTGGAAACACCATATATTTT. Translation: CASSPPTGISGNTIYF. Full variable domain (outside the CDR3, taken from reference TRBV28 and TRBJ1-3): DVKVTQSSRYLVKRTGEKVFLECVQDMDHENMFWYRQDPGLGLRLIYFSYDVKMKEKGDIPEGYSVSREKKERFSLILESASTNQTSMYLCASSPPTGISGNTIYFGEGSWLTVV.

The V gene is TRBV3-1 (or the pseudogene TRBV3-2), the J gene TRBJ1-1; no firm D call. Germline V lookup: CDR1 LGHDT, CDR2 YNNKEL (reference sequence). The CDR3 is 15 amino acids. Deletions cut 1 base from V and 1 base from J, with 10 bases between. The DNA for the CDR3 is TGTGCCAGCAGCCAAGGTGAGACGGAGAACACTGAAGCTTTCTTT. It codes for CASSQGETENTEAFF.

The J gene is TRBJ2-1, the V gene TRBV19; TRBD1 aligns across 11 bases. The germline V gene has CDR1 LNHDA and CDR2 SQIVND (reference sequence). With V trimmed by 10 bases and J by 0 bases, 2 bases remained unmatched. This CDR3 region has 14 residues. The CDR3 bases are TGTGCCACGGACAGGGGGCACTCCTACAATGAGCAGTTCTTC. It is translated as CATDRGHSYNEQFF.

This chain links TRBV14 with TRBJ2-2; 8 nucleotides align to TRBD2. This CDR3 comprises 19 residues. The germline V gene encodes CDR1 SGHDN and CDR2 FVKESK. J gave up 2 bases and V 0 bases, and 11 bases lay outside the gene matches. The CDR3 DNA is TGTGCCAGCAGCCAAGATGCTAGACGGGAGGGTCCTAACACCGGGGAGCTGTTTTTT. Protein product: CASSQDARREGPNTGELFF.

This clone was observed a single time. The chain has TRBV5-6 and TRBJ2-7, with TRBD2 identical over 12 bases. Germline lookup yields CDR1 SGHDT and CDR2 YYEEEE. This CDR3 is 16 amino acids long. After removal of 5 bases from V and 4 bases from J, the junction contained 10 bases not matched to a gene. DNA for the CDR3: TGTGCCAGCAGACTAGCGGGGGGACCGAAACTGTACGAGCAGTACTTC. Protein sequence: CASRLAGGPKLYEQYF.